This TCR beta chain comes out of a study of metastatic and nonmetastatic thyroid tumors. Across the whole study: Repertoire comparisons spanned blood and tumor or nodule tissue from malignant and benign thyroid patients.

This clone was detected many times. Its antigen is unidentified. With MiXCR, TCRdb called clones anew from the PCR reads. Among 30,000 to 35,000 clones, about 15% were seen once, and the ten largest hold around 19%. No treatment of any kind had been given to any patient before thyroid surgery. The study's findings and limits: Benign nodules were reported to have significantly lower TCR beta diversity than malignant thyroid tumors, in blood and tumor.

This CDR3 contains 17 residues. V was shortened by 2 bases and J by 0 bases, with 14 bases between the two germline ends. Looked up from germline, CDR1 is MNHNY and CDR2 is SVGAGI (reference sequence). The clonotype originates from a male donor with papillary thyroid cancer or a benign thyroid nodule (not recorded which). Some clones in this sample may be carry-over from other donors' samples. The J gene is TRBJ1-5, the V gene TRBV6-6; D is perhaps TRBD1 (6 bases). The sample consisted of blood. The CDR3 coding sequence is TGTGCCAGCAGTTACGTTGGGACAAGTCGTAGCAATCAGCCCCAGCATTTT. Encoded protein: CASSYVGTSRSNQPQHF.